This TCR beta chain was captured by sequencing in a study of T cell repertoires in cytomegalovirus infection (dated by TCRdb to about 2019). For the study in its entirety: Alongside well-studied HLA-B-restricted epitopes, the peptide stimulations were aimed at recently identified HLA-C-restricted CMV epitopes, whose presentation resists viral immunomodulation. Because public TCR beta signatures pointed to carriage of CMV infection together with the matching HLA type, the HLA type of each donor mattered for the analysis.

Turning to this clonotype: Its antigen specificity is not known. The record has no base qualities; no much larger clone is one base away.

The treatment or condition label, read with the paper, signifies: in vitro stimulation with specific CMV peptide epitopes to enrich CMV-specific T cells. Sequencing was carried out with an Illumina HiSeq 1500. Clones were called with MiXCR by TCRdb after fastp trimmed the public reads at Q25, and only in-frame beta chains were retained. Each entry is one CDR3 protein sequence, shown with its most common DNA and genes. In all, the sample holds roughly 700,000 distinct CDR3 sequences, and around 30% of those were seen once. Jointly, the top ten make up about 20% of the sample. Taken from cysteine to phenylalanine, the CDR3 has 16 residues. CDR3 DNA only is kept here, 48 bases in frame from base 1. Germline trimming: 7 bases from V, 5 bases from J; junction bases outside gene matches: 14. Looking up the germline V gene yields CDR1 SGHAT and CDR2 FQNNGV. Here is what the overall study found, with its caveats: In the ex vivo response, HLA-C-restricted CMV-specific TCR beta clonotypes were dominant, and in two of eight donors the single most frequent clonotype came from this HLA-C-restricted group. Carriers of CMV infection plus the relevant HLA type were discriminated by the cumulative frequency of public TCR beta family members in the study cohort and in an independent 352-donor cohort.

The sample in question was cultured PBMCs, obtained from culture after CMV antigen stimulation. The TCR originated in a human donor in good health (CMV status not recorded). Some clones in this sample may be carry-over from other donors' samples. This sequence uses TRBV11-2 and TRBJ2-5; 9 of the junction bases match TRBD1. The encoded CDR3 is CASTLRDRVSGETQYF. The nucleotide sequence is TGTGCCAGCACCCTTCGGGACAGGGTCTCAGGCGAGACCCAGTACTTC. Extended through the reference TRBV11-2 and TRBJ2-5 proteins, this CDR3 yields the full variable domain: EAGVAQSPRYKIIEKRQSVAFWCNPISGHATLYWYQQILGQGPKLLIQFQNNGVVDDSQLPKDRFSAERLKGVDSTLKIQPAKLEDSAVYLCASTLRDRVSGETQYFGPGTRLLVL.